This T cell receptor beta chain was captured by sequencing in a study of blood T cells in healthy people across ages. This CDR3 is 15 amino acids long. Germline-derived CDR1 and CDR2 are GTSNPN and SVGIG (reference sequence). The V segment lost 6 bases and the J segment 3 bases; nucleotides outside the gene matches: 12. Using a J-beta primer mix together with a sample-barcoded 5' primer, a second PCR was run for about 6 to 11 cycles. TCRdb re-derived calls from the 5' RACE reads in MiXCR, one entry per CDR3 protein. The sample yields more than 800,000 distinct CDR3 sequences, about 28% seen once. This rearrangement joins TRBV30 to TRBJ2-3; TRBD2 matches 7 bases. The sequenced sample consisted of blood. This sequence originates from an elderly woman in good health. The CDR3 sequence is CACPHAVGGTDTQYF. For the CDR3, the DNA is TGTGCCTGTCCCCACGCAGTGGGGGGGACAGATACGCAGTATTTT. The full variable domain, its missing parts supplied by reference TRBV30 and TRBJ2-3, is SQTIHQWPATLVQPVGSPLSLECTVEGTSNPNLYWYRQAAGRGLQLLFYSVGIGQISSEVPQNLSASRPQDRQFILSSKKLLLSDSGFYLCACPHAVGGTDTQYFGPGTRLTVL.